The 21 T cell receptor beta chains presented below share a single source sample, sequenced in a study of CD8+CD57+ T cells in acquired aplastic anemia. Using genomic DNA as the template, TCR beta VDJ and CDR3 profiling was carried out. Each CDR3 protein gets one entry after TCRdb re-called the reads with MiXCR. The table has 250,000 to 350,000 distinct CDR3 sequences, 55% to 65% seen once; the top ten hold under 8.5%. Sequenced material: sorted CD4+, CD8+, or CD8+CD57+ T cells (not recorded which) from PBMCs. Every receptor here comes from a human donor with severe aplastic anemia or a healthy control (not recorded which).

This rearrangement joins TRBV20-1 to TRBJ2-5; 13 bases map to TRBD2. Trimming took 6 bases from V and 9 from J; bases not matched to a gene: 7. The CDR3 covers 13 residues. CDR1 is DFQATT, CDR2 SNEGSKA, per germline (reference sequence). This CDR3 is CSATGLAGDPQYF. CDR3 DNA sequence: TGCAGTGCCACAGGACTAGCGGGGGACCCCCAGTACTTC.

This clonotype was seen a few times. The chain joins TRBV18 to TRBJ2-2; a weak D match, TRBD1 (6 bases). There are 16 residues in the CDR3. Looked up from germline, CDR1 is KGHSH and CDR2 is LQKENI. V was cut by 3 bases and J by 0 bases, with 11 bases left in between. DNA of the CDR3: TGTGCCAGCTCACCTTCTAGGACAGCGAACACCGGGGAGCTGTTTTTT. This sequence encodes CASSPSRTANTGELFF.

The CDR3 coding sequence is TGTGCCAGCAGCTTAGTTGGACAGGGGGCAGCAGATACGCAGTATTTT. This sequence encodes CASSLVGQGAADTQYF. The chain uses TRBV7-9 and TRBJ2-3, with 11 nucleotides matching TRBD1. Germline assignment: CDR1 SEHNR and CDR2 FQNEAQ (reference sequence). The CDR3 length is 16 residues. V dropped 1 base and J dropped 4; count of bases not matched to a gene: 4.

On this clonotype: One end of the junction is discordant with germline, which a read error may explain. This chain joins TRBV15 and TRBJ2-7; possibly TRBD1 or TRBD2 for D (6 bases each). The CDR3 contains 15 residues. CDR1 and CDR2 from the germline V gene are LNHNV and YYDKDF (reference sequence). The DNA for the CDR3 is TGTGCCACCAGCAGAGATTCCATCCTCGAGGGGGGAGCTGCCTTC. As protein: CATSRDSILEGGAAF.

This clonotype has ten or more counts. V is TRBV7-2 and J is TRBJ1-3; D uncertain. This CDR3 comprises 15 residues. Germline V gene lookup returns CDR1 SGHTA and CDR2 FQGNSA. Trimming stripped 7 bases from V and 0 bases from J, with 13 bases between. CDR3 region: CASTSRRASGNTIYF. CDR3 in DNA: TGTGCCAGCACCTCCCGACGGGCCTCTGGAAACACCATATATTTT.

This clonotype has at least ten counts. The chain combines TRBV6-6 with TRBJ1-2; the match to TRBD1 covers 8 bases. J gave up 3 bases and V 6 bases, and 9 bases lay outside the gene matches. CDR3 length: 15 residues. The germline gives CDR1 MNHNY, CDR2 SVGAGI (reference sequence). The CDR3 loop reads CASSLGQGHHYGYTF. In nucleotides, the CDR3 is TGTGCCAGCAGCCTAGGACAGGGCCATCACTATGGCTACACCTTC.

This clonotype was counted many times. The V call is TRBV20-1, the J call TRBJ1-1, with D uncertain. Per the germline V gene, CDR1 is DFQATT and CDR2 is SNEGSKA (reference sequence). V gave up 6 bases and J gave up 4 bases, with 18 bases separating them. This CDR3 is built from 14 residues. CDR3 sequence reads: CSAAPRTLGTEAFF. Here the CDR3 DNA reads TGCAGTGCCGCCCCCCGGACCCTGGGCACTGAAGCTTTCTTT.

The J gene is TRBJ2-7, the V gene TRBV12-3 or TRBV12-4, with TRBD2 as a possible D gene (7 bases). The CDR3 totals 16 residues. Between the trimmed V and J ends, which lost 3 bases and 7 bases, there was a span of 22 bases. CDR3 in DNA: TGTGCCAGCAGTTTCATTAGGTCGGGGGGACACAATGAGCAGTACTTC. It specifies CASSFIRSGGHNEQYF.

CDR3 protein: CSARVRDTNEKLFF. CDR3 coding DNA: TGCAGTGCTAGAGTCCGGGACACCAATGAAAAACTGTTTTTT. The chain couples TRBV20-1 to TRBJ1-4, with D tentatively TRBD1 (6 bases). V lost 1 base and J 5 bases, leaving 11 bases between the germline ends. The CDR3 runs to 14 residues. Germline V CDR1 and CDR2: DFQATT, SNEGSKA (reference sequence).

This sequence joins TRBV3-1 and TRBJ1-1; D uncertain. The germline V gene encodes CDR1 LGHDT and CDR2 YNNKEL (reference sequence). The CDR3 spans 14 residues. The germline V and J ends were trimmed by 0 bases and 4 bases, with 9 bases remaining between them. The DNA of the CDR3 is TGTGCCAGCAGCCAAGAAACCTGGGTCACTGAAGCTTTCTTT. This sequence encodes CASSQETWVTEAFF.

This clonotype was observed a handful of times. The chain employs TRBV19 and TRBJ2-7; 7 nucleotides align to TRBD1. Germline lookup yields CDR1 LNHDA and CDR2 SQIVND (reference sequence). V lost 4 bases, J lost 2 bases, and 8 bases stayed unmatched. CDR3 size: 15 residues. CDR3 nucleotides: TGTGCCAGTAGTACACAGGGGACAGTTCCCTACGAGCAGTACTTC. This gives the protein CASSTQGTVPYEQYF.

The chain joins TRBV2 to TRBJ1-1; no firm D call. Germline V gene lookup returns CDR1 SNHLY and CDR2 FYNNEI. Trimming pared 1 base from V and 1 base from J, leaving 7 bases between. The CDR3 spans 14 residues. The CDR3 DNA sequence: TGTGCCAGCAGTGAAGACAGCAGGAACACTGAAGCTTTCTTT. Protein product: CASSEDSRNTEAFF. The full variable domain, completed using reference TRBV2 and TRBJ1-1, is EPEVTQTPSHQVTQMGQEVILRCVPISNHLYFYWYRQILGQKVEFLVSFYNNEISEKSEIFDDQFSVERPDGSNFTLKIRSTKLEDSAMYFCASSEDSRNTEAFFGQGTRLTVV.

The CDR3 here is CASSLRRPGGSGELFF. The CDR3, as DNA: TGTGCCAGCAGCCTTAGAAGGCCAGGGGGTTCCGGGGAGCTGTTTTTT. V and J are TRBV7-2 and TRBJ2-2, with 7 bases that match TRBD1. With V trimmed by 5 bases and J by 6 bases, 12 bases remained unmatched. CDR3 size: 16 residues. The germline V gene has CDR1 SGHTA and CDR2 FQGNSA.

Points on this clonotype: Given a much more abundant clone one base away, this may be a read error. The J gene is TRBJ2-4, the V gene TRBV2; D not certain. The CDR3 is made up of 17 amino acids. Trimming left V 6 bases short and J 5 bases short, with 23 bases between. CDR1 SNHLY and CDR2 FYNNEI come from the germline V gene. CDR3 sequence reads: CASSSSPGGVTENIQYF. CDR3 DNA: TGTGCCAGCAGCTCCTCCCCGGGCGGTGTAACCGAAAACATTCAGTACTTC. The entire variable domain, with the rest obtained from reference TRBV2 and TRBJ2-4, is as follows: EPEVTQTPSHQVTQMGQEVILRCVPISNHLYFYWYRQILGQKVEFLVSFYNNEISEKSEIFDDQFSVERPDGSNFTLKIRSTKLEDSAMYFCASSSSPGGVTENIQYFGAGTRLSVL.

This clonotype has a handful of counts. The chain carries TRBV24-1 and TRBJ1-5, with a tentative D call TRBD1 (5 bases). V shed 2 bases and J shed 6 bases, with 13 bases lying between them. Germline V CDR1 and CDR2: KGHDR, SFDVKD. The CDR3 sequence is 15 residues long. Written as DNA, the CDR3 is TGTGCCACCAGTGATTATCGGGGGATCGGTCAGCCCCAGCATTTT. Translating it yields CATSDYRGIGQPQHF.

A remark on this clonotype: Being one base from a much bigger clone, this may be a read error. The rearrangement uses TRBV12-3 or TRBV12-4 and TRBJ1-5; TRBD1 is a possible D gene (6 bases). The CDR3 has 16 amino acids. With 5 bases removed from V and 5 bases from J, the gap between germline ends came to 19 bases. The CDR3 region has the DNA TGTGCCAGCAGTCCCCAAGGGGGGCAACTGGATCAGCCCCAGCATTTT. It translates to CASSPQGGQLDQPQHF.

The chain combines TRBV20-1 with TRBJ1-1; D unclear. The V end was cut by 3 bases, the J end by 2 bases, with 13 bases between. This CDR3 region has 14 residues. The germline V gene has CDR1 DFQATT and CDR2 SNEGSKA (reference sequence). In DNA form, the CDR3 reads TGCAGTGCTAGTCATGGGTACCAAAACACTGAAGCTTTCTTT. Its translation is CSASHGYQNTEAFF.

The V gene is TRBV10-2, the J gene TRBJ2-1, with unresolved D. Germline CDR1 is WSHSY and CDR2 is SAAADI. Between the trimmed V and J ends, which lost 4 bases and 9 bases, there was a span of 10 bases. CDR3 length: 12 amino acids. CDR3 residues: CASSGGVGEQFF. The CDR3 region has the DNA TGCGCCAGCAGTGGTGGTGTTGGTGAGCAGTTCTTC.

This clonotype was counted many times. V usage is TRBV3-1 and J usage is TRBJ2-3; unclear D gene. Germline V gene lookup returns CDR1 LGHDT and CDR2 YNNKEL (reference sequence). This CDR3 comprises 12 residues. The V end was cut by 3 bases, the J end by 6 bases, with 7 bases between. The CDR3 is CASSHLIDTQYF. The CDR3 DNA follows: TGTGCCAGCAGCCACCTCATCGATACGCAGTATTTT.

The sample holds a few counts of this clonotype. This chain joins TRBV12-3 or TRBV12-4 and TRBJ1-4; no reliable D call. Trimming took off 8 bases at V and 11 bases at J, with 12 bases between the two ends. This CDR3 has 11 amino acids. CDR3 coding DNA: TGTGCCAGCGAGTCTGGTAACAAACTGTTTTTT. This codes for CASESGNKLFF.

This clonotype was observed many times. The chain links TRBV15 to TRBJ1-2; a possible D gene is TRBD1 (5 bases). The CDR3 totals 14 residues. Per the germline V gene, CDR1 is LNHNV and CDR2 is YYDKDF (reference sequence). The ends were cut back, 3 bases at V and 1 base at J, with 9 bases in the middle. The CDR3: CATSSGTGNYGYTF. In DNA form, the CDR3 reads TGTGCCACCAGCAGCGGGACGGGTAACTATGGCTACACCTTC. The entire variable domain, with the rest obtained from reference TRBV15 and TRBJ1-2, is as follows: DAMVIQNPRYQVTQFGKPVTLSCSQTLNHNVMYWYQQKSSQAPKLLFHYYDKDFNNEADTPDNFQSRRPNTSFCFLDIRSPGLGDTAMYLCATSSGTGNYGYTFGSGTRLTVV.